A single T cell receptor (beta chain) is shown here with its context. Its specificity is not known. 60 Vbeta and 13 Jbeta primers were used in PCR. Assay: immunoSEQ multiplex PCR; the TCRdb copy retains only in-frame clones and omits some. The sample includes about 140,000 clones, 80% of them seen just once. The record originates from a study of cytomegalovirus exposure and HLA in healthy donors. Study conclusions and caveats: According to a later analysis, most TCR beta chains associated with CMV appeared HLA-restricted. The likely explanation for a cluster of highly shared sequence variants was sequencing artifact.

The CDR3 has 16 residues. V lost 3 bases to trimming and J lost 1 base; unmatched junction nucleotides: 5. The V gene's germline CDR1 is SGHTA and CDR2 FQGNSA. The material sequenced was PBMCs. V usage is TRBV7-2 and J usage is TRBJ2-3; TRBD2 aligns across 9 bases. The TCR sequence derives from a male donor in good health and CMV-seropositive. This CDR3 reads CASSFSGGTGTDTQYF. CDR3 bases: TGTGCCAGCAGCTTTAGCGGGGGTACCGGCACAGATACGCAGTATTTT.